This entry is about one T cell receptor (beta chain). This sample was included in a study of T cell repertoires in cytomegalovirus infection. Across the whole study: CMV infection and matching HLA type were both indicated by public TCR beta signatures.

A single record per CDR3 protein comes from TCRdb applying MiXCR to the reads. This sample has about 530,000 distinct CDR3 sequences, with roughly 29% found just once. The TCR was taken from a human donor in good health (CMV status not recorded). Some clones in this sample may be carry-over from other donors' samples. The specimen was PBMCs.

CDR3: CASRSGRTSGNTIYF. CDR3 in DNA: TGTGCCAGCAGATCGGGACGGACCTCTGGAAACACCATATATTTT. V gene TRBV7-8 combines with J gene TRBJ1-3; perhaps TRBD1 as D (5 bases). This CDR3 is 15 amino acids long. The germline CDR1 and CDR2 sequences are SGHVS and FQNEAQ. Trimming shortened V by 6 bases and J by 0 bases, and 12 bases separated the two germline ends.